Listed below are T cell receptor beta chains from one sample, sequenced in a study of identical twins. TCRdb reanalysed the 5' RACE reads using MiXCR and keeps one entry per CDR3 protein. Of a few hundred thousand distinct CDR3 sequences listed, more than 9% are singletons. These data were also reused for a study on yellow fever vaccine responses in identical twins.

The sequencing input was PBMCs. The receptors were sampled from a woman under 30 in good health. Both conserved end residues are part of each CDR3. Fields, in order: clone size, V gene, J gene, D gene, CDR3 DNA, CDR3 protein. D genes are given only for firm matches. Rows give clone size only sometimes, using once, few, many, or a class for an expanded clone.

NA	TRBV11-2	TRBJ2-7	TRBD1	TGTGCCAGCAGTCAACAGGGGGCTAGATCCTACGAGCAGTACTTC	CASSQQGARSYEQYF
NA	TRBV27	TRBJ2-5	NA	TGTGCCAGCGGCAGATTCCCAGAGACCCAGTACTTC	CASGRFPETQYF
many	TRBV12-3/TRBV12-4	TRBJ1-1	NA	TGTGCCAGCAGCCCGGACAAGAACACTGAAGCTTTCTTT	CASSPDKNTEAFF
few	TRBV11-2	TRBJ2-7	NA	TGTGCCAGCAGCTTAGGAGCCCAAGGCGGGATGGAGAACGAGCAGTACTTC	CASSLGAQGGMENEQYF
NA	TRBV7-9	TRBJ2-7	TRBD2	TGTGCCAGCAGACCCCCCTTGGCGGGAGAGAAAACCTACGAGCAGTACTTC	CASRPPLAGEKTYEQYF
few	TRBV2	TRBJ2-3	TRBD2	TGTGCCAGCAGTGTTTTGGGGGGGAGGACAGATACGCAGTATTTT	CASSVLGGRTDTQYF
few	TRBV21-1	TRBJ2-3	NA	TGTGCCAGCAGCCCCCCGGGACAGGGGGCGAAGTGGTTCACAGATACGCAGTATTTT	CASSPPGQGAKWFTDTQYF
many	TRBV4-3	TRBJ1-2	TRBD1	TGCGCCAGCAGCCCTAAGTCGGGCCAGGGGGGCTATGGCTACACCTTC	CASSPKSGQGGYGYTF
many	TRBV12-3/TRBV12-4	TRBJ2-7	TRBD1	TGTGCCAGCAGTTTCGGGGACAGCACCTACGAGCAGTACTTC	CASSFGDSTYEQYF
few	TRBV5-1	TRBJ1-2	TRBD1	TGCGCCAGCAGGGGGACAGGGGCCTTCTACACCTTC	CASRGTGAFYTF
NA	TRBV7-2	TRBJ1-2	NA	TGTGCCAGCAGCTCTGGGGCCGGGGGAAGTGGCTACACCTTC	CASSSGAGGSGYTF
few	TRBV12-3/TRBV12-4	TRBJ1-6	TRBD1	TGTGCCAGCAGGCAGGGGGCCTTTAATTCACCCCTCCACTTT	CASRQGAFNSPLHF
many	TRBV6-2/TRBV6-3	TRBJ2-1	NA	TGTGCCAGCAGTTCCCGTCTTCGCGGGGGCACCTTGTACAATGAGCAGTTCTTC	CASSSRLRGGTLYNEQFF
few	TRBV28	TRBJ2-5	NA	TGTGCCAGCAGACCCACAGGGAGGGGGGAGACCCAGTACTTC	CASRPTGRGETQYF
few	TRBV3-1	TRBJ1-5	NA	TGTGCCAGCAGACACTCGGGTAGCAATCAGCCCCAGCATTTT	CASRHSGSNQPQHF
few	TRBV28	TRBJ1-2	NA	TGTGCCAGCAGTGTGAGATATTGGGATGGCTACACCTTC	CASSVRYWDGYTF
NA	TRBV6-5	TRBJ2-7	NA	TGTGCCAGCAGTTATGGGGTTGGCTATGGGCAGTACTTC	CASSYGVGYGQYF
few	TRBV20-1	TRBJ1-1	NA	TGCAGTGCTAGAGATTGGGTTACGGGGTCCACTGAAGCTTTCTTT	CSARDWVTGSTEAFF
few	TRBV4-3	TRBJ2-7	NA	TGCGCCAGCAGCCAAGATAGGGCTAGCGTCTACGAGCAGTACTTC	CASSQDRASVYEQYF
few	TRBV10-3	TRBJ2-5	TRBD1	TGTGCCATCAGTGAAGGGACAGCGAACCAAGAGACCCAGTACTTC	CAISEGTANQETQYF
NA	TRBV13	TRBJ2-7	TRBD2	TGTGCCAGCAGCACAAGACTAGCGGGAGCTGACTACGAGCAGTACTTC	CASSTRLAGADYEQYF
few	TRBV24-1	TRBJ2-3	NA	TGTGCCACCAGTGATTTGAGAGGGGGCACAGATACGCAGTATTTT	CATSDLRGGTDTQYF
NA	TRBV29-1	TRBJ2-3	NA	TGCAGCGCGACAGAAACAGATACGCAGTATTTT	CSATETDTQYF
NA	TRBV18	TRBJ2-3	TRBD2	TGTGCCAGCTCACCACCGATAACTAGCGGGAGGACAGATACGCAGTATTTT	CASSPPITSGRTDTQYF
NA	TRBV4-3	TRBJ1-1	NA	TGCGCCAGCAGCCAAGGGTACAGGATGGGCACTGAAGCTTTCTTT	CASSQGYRMGTEAFF
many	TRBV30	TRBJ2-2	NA	TGTGCCTGGATGACAGGAGCGGGCACCGGGGAGCTGTTTTTT	CAWMTGAGTGELFF
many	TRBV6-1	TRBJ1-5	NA	TGTGCCAGCAGAGGGGGTTGGGGTCAGCCCCAGCATTTT	CASRGGWGQPQHF
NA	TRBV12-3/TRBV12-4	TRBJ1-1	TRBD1	TGTGCCAGCAGCCAGTGGACAGGGGGCACTGAAGCTTTCTTT	CASSQWTGGTEAFF
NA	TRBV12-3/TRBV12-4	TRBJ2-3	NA	TGTGCCAGCAGTTTCCGGTTGGCGGGGCGCACAGATACGCAGTATTTT	CASSFRLAGRTDTQYF
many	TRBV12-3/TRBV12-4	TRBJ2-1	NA	TGTGCCAGCAGTCGATCGGGAGCCCCCTACAATGAGCAGTTCTTC	CASSRSGAPYNEQFF
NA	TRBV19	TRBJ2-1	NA	TGTGCCAGTAGTACCACAGGGAGTAGCTCCTACAATGAGCAGTTCTTC	CASSTTGSSSYNEQFF
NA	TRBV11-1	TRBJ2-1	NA	TGTGCCACCCAAGCGGCGGCGGTCGAACCCTACAATGAGCAGTTCTTC	CATQAAAVEPYNEQFF
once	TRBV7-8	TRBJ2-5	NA	TGTGCCAGCAGCTTAGTCTCTACCCAAGAGACCCAGTACTTC	CASSLVSTQETQYF
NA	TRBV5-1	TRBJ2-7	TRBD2	TGCGCCAGCAGCTTACTAGCGGAGGACGAGCAGTACTTC	CASSLLAEDEQYF